The clone carrying this T cell receptor (beta chain) was observed a single time. The antigen remains undetermined. Multiple V-beta primers and a C-beta primer amplified TCRB from RNA. TCRdb independently ran MiXCR on the multiplex PCR reads; one entry per CDR3 protein. Of around 30,000 distinct CDR3 sequences in the sample, 60% to 65% were seen once. The data originate from a study of tumor-infiltrating lymphocytes in glioblastoma multiforme. Overall study results and limits: T cells were not sorted into functional subsets.

This CDR3 is 14 amino acids long. The V end lost 7 bases, the J end lost 4 bases, and 14 bases lay between the germline ends. Germline V lookup: CDR1 ENHRY, CDR2 SYGVKD. The source is a male donor with glioblastoma. The sample comprised brain tumor tissue. The V gene is TRBV10-3, the J gene TRBJ1-5, with D perhaps TRBD1 (5 bases). CDR3 bases: TGTGCCATCAATGGAGGGGACCCGAATCAGCCCCAGCATTTT. Protein: CAINGGDPNQPQHF.